The source of this TCR beta chain is a study of blood T cell repertoires in COVID-19. CDR1 is SNHLY and CDR2 is FYNNEI in the germline V gene. The junction had 8 bases not matched to a gene; V was cut back by 4 bases and J by 6 bases. CDR3 length equals 14 residues. As originally analysed: Researchers report that nucleated cell counts were estimated from reference gene primer amplification. Only in-frame clones appear in the TCRdb table, and some are missing; sequencing was by immunoSEQ multiplex PCR. Clone size and the V and J calls come from that table; the DNA yielded D and trimming. The data show a few hundred thousand clones, more than 90% seen once.

The sequenced sample was peripheral blood. This TCR was recovered from a person aged 18 to 35 with COVID-19, enrolled during active disease. The gene calls are TRBV2 and TRBJ2-7, with 8 bases aligning to TRBD2. CDR3 protein: CASSGEREWAEQYF. The CDR3 DNA reads as TGTGCCAGCAGTGGAGAGCGGGAGTGGGCCGAGCAGTACTTC.